Here is one T cell receptor beta chain with its context. CDR1 SGHTA and CDR2 FQGNSA come from the germline V gene. The V and J ends lost 4 bases and 0 bases respectively, with 13 bases between them. The CDR3 runs to 16 residues. The assay was immunoSEQ multiplex PCR, and TCRdb's table has in-frame clones only and misses some. The sample contains approximately 210,000 clones, approximately 85% of which appear only once. This sample is part of a study of blood T cell repertoires in COVID-19. The sequence derives from a middle-aged man who had recovered from COVID-19. The chain links TRBV7-2 to TRBJ2-1; D is possibly TRBD1 (5 bases). Source material: PBMCs or T cells enriched from blood (not recorded which). The CDR3 is CASSSGRTGSYNEQFF. The CDR3 DNA sequence: TGTGCCAGCAGCTCCGGAAGAACAGGCTCCTACAATGAGCAGTTCTTC.